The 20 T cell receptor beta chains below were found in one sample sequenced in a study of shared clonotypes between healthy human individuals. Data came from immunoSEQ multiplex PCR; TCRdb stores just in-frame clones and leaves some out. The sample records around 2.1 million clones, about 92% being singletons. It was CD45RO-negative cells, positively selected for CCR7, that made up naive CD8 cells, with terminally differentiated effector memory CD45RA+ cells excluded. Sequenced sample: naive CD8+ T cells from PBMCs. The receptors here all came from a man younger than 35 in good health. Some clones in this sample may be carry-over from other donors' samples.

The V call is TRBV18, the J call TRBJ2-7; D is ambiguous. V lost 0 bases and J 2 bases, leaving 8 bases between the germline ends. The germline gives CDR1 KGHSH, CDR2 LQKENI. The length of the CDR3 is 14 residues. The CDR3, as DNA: TGTGCCAGCTCACCACCTGACACAACCTACGAGCAGTACTTC. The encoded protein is CASSPPDTTYEQYF.

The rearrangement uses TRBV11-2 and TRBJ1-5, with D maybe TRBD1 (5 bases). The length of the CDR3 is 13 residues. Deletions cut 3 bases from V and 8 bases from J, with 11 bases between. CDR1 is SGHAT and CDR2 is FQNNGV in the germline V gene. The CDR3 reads CASSLTARKPQHF. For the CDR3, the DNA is TGTGCCAGCAGCTTGACAGCCAGGAAGCCCCAGCATTTT.

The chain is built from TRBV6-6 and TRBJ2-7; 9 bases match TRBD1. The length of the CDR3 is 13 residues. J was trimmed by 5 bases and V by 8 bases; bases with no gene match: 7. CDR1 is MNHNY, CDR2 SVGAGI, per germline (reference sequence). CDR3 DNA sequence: TGTGCCAGCTCCCGGGACAGGGAAAACGAGCAGTACTTC. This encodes CASSRDRENEQYF.

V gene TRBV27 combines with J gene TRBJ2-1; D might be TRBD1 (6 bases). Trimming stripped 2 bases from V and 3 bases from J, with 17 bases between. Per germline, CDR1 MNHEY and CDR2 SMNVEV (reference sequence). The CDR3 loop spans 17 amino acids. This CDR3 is CASSLTPRRGYYNEQFF. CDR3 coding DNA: TGTGCCAGCAGTTTAACCCCCCGCAGGGGATACTACAATGAGCAGTTCTTC.

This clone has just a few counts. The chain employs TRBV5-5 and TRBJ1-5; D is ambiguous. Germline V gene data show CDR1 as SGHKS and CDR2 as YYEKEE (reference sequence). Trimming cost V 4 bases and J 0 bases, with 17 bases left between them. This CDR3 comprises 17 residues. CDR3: CASSRRETPYSNQPQHF. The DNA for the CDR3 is TGTGCCAGCAGCCGTCGGGAGACACCCTATAGCAATCAGCCCCAGCATTTT.

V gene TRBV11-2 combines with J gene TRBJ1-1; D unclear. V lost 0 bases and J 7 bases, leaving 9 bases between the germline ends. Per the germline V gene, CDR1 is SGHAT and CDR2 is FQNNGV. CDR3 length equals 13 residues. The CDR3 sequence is CASSLEAFSEAFF. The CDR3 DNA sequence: TGTGCCAGCAGCTTAGAGGCGTTCAGTGAAGCTTTCTTT.

The CDR3 loop is CASSLWGAGDGYTF. The CDR3 DNA follows: TGTGCCAGCAGTTTATGGGGGGCAGGTGATGGCTACACCTTC. J is TRBJ1-2 and V is TRBV28, with a weak D call TRBD1 (6 bases). The V gene lost 0 bases and the J gene lost 6 bases, with 11 bases spanning the gap. The germline CDR1 and CDR2 sequences are MDHEN and SYDVKM. This CDR3 is 14 amino acids long.

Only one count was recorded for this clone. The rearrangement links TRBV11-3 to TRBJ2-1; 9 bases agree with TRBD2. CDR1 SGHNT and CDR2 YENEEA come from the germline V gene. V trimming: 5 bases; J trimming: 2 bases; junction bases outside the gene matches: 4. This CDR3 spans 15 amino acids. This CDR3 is CASSISGSPYNEQFF. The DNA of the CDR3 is TGTGCCAGCAGCATTAGCGGGAGCCCCTACAATGAGCAGTTCTTC.

The CDR3 is CASSQDREKETQYF. CDR3 nucleotides: TGTGCCAGCAGCCAGGACAGGGAAAAAGAGACCCAGTACTTC. The rearrangement uses TRBV7-9 and TRBJ2-5; 8 bases are shared with TRBD1. Germline loops: CDR1 SEHNR, CDR2 FQNEAQ (reference sequence). The V and J ends lost 5 bases and 3 bases, in that order; junction bases with no gene match: 5. The CDR3 runs to 14 residues.

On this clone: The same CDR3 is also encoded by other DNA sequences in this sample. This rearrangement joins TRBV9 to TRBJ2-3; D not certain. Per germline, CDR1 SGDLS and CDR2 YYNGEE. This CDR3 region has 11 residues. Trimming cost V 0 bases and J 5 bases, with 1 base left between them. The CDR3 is CASSVGDTQYF. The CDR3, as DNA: TGTGCCAGCAGCGTAGGAGATACGCAGTATTTT.

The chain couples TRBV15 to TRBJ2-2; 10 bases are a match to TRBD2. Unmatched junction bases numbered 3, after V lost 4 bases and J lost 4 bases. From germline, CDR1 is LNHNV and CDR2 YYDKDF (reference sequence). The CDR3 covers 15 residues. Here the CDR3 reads CATSTRTSGTGELFF. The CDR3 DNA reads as TGTGCCACCAGCACTCGGACTAGCGGCACCGGGGAGCTGTTTTTT.

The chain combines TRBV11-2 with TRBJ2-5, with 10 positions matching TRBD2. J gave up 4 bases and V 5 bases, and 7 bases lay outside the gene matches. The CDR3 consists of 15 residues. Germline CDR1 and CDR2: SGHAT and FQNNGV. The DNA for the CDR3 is TGTGCCAGCAGCCCGCCCCGACTAGCGGGAGAGACCCAGTACTTC. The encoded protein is CASSPPRLAGETQYF.

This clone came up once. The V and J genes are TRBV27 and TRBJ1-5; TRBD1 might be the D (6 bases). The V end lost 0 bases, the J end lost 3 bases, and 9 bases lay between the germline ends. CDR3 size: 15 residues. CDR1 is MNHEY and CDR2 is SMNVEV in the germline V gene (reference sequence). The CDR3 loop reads CASSLSGGTNQPQHF. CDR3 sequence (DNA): TGTGCCAGCAGTTTATCAGGGGGGACCAATCAGCCCCAGCATTTT.

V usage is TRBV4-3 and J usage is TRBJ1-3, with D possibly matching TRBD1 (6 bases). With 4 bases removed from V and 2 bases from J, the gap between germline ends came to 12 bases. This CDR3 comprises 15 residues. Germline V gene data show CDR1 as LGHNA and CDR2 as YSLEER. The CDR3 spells CASSPGGGPGNTIYF. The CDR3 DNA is TGCGCCAGCAGCCCAGGCGGGGGCCCTGGAAACACCATATATTTT.

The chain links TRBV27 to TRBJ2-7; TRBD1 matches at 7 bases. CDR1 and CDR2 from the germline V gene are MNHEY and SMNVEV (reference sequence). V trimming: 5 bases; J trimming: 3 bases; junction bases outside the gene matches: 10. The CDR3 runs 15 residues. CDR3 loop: CASSQYRGPGYEQYF. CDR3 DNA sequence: TGTGCCAGCAGTCAATACAGGGGCCCAGGCTACGAGCAGTACTTC.

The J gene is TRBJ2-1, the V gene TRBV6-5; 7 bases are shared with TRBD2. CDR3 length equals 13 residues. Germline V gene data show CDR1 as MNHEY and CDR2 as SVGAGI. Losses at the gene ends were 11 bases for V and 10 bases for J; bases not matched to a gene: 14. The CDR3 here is CASALAKRREQFF. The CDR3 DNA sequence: TGTGCCTCGGCACTAGCGAAGAGGAGGGAGCAGTTCTTC.

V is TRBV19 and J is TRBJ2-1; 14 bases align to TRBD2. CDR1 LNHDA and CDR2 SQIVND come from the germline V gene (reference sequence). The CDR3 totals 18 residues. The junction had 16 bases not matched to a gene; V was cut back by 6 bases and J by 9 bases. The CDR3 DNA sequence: TGTGCCAGTAGAAGGAATGAACCGGGACTAGCGGGAGTCGTTGAGCAGTTCTTC. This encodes CASRRNEPGLAGVVEQFF. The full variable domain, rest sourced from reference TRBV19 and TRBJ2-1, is DGGITQSPKYLFRKEGQNVTLSCEQNLNHDAMYWYRQDPGQGLRLIYYSQIVNDFQKGDIAEGYSVSREKKESFPLTVTSAQKNPTAFYLCASRRNEPGLAGVVEQFFGPGTRLTVL.

For the CDR3, the DNA is TGTGCCAGCAATCCACACCGGGCCGGGACTTCAACCTACGAGCAGTACTTC. It yields the protein CASNPHRAGTSTYEQYF. V usage is TRBV28 and J usage is TRBJ2-7; the D gene is possibly TRBD2 (6 bases). From germline, CDR1 is MDHEN and CDR2 SYDVKM. V was pared by 7 bases and J by 2 bases, with 24 bases between. CDR3 length: 17 residues.

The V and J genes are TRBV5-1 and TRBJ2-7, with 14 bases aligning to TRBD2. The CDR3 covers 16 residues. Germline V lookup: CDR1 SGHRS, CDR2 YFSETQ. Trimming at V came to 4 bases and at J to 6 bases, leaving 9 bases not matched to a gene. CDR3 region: CASSPGRLAGGSEQYF. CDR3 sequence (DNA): TGCGCCAGCAGCCCCGGTAGACTAGCGGGAGGGTCCGAGCAGTACTTC.

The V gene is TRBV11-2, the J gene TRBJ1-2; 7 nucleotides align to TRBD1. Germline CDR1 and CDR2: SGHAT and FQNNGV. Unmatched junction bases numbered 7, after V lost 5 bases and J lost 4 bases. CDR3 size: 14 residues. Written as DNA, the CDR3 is TGTGCCAGCAGCATTCGGACAGGAGGCTATGGCTACACCTTC. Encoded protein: CASSIRTGGYGYTF. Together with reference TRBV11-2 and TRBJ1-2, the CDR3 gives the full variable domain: EAGVAQSPRYKIIEKRQSVAFWCNPISGHATLYWYQQILGQGPKLLIQFQNNGVVDDSQLPKDRFSAERLKGVDSTLKIQPAKLEDSAVYLCASSIRTGGYGYTFGSGTRLTVV.